This entry describes one T cell receptor (beta chain). No antigen is known for it. V trimming: 1 base; J trimming: 8 bases; junction bases outside the gene matches: 4. The CDR3 is 14 residues long. The germline CDR1 and CDR2 sequences are LGHNA and YSLEER. This sample is drawn from a study of T cell repertoires in cytomegalovirus infection. Study-wide context: Recently identified HLA-C-restricted CMV epitopes were used, and well-studied HLA-B-restricted CMV epitopes were used as well. Indicated by public TCR beta signatures were CMV infection and matching HLA type.

TCRdb re-analysed the reads in MiXCR, keeping a single row per CDR3 protein. Of 380,000 or so distinct CDR3 sequences detected, around a third appear once; the ten largest clones hold approximately 12%. Regarding the study as a whole: Of the TCR beta families, the public ones yielded a cumulative frequency that identified carriers of CMV plus the relevant HLA. There were HLA-C-restricted CMV-specific TCR beta clonotypes dominating the ex vivo response.

The clonotype was recovered from a human donor in good health (CMV status not recorded). Some clones in this sample may be carry-over from other donors' samples. The material sequenced was cultured PBMCs, taken from culture after CMV antigen stimulation. This rearrangement joins TRBV4-3 to TRBJ2-1; 8 bases line up with TRBD2. The DNA for the CDR3 is TGCGCCAGCAGCCAAGGGGGACTAGTCGATGAGCAGTTCTTC. Translated, it gives CASSQGGLVDEQFF.